This entry describes one TCR beta chain. The sample comes from a study of blood T cell repertoires in COVID-19. Study-level information: The origin of the acute and convalescent COVID-19 samples was the United States, Italy and Spain. Sources were T cells, B-cell-depleted T cells, or PBMCs; the material itself was cDNA or gDNA.

Authors' methods: Nucleated cell number was recorded as an estimate derived from reference gene primer amplification. Clones were sequenced by immunoSEQ multiplex PCR, and TCRdb holds only the in-frame ones, with some missing. V and J calls and clone size are given by that table; D and trimming were obtained from the DNA. The data hold roughly 160,000 clones, with 84% observed a single time. Germline CDR1 KGHDR, CDR2 SFDVKD. The CDR3 runs to 16 residues. V trimming: 4 bases; J trimming: 5 bases; junction bases outside the gene matches: 10. J is TRBJ2-5 and V is TRBV24-1; TRBD1 matches at 9 bases. This TCR derives from a man aged 18 to 30 with active or convalescent COVID-19. Material: peripheral blood. In DNA, the CDR3 is TGTGCCACCAGTGACCCTGGGACAGGGCTCGGGGAGACCCAGTACTTC. Residues: CATSDPGTGLGETQYF.